This TCR beta chain was recorded in a study of blood T cell repertoires in COVID-19. Study background: Spain, Italy and the United States supplied samples that represented acute and convalescent COVID-19. The analysed material was cDNA or gDNA that came from T cells, B-cell-depleted T cells, or PBMCs.

Donors were grouped by their self-reported clinical history. Study processing details: Amplification of reference gene primers provided the estimated nucleated cell counts. Only in-frame clones appear in the TCRdb table, and some are missing; sequencing was by immunoSEQ multiplex PCR. That table supplies the V and J calls and clone size; D and trimming were determined from the DNA. The repertoire has about 200,000 clones, roughly 85% of them found once; the top ten carry around 20%. The CDR3 has 14 residues. Germline-derived CDR1 and CDR2 are SNHLY and FYNNEI. The V end lost 4 bases, the J end lost 2 bases, and 11 bases lay between the germline ends.

The sample consisted of PBMCs or T cells enriched from blood (not recorded which). The chain employs TRBV2 and TRBJ1-1; D remains unclear. The receptor was derived from a man aged 35 to 55 who had recovered from COVID-19. In nucleotides, the CDR3 is TGTGCCAGCAGTGTCGGCCAGGCAAACACTGAAGCTTTCTTT. It encodes CASSVGQANTEAFF.